This T cell receptor (beta chain) appears in the sequencing data of a study of cytomegalovirus exposure and HLA in healthy donors. The PCR ran on 60 Vbeta and 13 Jbeta primers. TCRdb's table, derived via immunoSEQ multiplex PCR, lists solely in-frame clones and lacks some. The table shows 210,000 or so clones, with over 65% occurring only once. This clone was found a few times. Its antigen is unidentified. This CDR3 has 16 residues. Germline assignment: CDR1 SEHNR and CDR2 FQNEAQ (reference sequence). With 4 bases clipped from V and 1 base from J, the junction kept 8 bases outside the gene matches. Unrecorded immune exposure was likely among donors, who were nominally healthy when sampled. Findings and limits, study-wide: Reportedly, fewer N-insertions than the roughly 700-donor mean appeared in an Asian-associated ancestry cluster in a later analysis. The only immune exposure information that was available was CMV serostatus. For most TCR sequences rarity was the rule, although some public TCRs occurred in many donors.

The source of this sequence is a man aged 18 to 29 in good health and CMV-seronegative. The chain is built from TRBV7-9 and TRBJ1-1, with 8 bases lining up with TRBD1. Sequencing was done on a sample of PBMCs. DNA for the CDR3: TGTGCCAGCAGCTCGGACAGGGCAGGGAAGAACACTGAAGCTTTCTTT. Translating gives CASSSDRAGKNTEAFF.